The 21 T cell receptor beta chains below come from one sample, sequenced in a study of glioma-infiltrating T cells. TCR alpha and beta CDR3 regions were amplified from RNA using iRepertoire nested multiplex PCR. One entry per CDR3 protein, called by TCRdb with MiXCR from the multiplex PCR reads. The sample includes 170,000 or so distinct CDR3 sequences, more than 35% of them seen just once. Specimen: glioma tissue, nonneoplastic brain tissue, or PBMCs (not recorded which). The source is a human donor with low-grade glioma or glioblastoma, undergoing nonglioma brain surgery, or in good health (not recorded which).

Many counts were recorded for this clonotype. V gene TRBV20-1 combines with J gene TRBJ2-5, with TRBD1 identical over 8 bases. Unmatched junction bases numbered 13, after V lost 6 bases and J lost 4 bases. The CDR3 loop spans 15 amino acids. Germline lookup yields CDR1 DFQATT and CDR2 SNEGSKA (reference sequence). The CDR3 loop reads CSAESGQDYLETQYF. The CDR3 region has the DNA TGCAGTGCGGAATCGGGACAGGACTACCTAGAGACCCAGTACTTC.

About this clonotype itself: One end of the junction fails to match germline, which may point to a read error. J is TRBJ2-1 and V is TRBV6-2 or TRBV6-3; 8 bases line up with TRBD2. The CDR3 contains 15 residues. CDR1 MNHEY and CDR2 SVGEGT come from the germline V gene. CDR3 nucleotide sequence: TGTGCCAGCAGTTACTTAGCGGGACTGGACAATCAGCAGTTCTTC. Protein product: CASSYLAGLDNQQFF.

This clonotype was detected only a few times. The chain employs TRBV9 and TRBJ2-1; weak D call: TRBD2 (7 bases). Germline assignment: CDR1 SGDLS and CDR2 YYNGEE. The CDR3 has 14 amino acids. V lost 7 bases and J 2 bases, leaving 13 bases between the germline ends. This CDR3 reads CASAAGDTYNEQFF. The DNA of the CDR3 is TGTGCCAGCGCGGCGGGGGACACCTACAATGAGCAGTTCTTC.

This clonotype was seen only a few times. CDR3 nucleotides: TGTGCCAGCAGCCAAGATAGCGGAACGGGAGGGATAGGTGAGCAGTTCTTC. This sequence encodes CASSQDSGTGGIGEQFF. This chain uses TRBV4-2 with TRBJ2-1, with 8 bases matching TRBD2. Trimming took 0 bases from V and 9 from J; bases not matched to a gene: 13. CDR1 and CDR2 (germline): LGHNA, YNFKEQ. The CDR3 has 17 amino acids.

Turning to this clonotype: A much more abundant neighbour one base away suggests this may be a read error. The chain has TRBV19 and TRBJ1-1; the D is unclear. The germline V and J ends were trimmed by 7 bases and 2 bases, with 14 bases remaining between them. CDR1 LNHDA and CDR2 SQIVND come from the germline V gene (reference sequence). The CDR3 spans 14 residues. This CDR3 is CASNPERVNTEAFF. The DNA for the CDR3 is TGTGCCAGTAACCCGGAGCGGGTAAACACTGAAGCTTTCTTT.

This clonotype was detected many times. The chain is built from TRBV25-1 and TRBJ2-5, with TRBD2 matching over 7 bases. The CDR3 runs 14 residues. Germline V gives CDR1 MGHDK, CDR2 SYGVNS. Trimming at V came to 4 bases and at J to 1 base, leaving 3 bases not matched to a gene. CDR3 residues: CASSALAVQETQYF. For the CDR3, the DNA is TGTGCCAGCAGTGCTCTAGCGGTCCAAGAGACCCAGTACTTC.

This clonotype was recorded many times. The chain couples TRBV7-2 to TRBJ1-1; no firm D call. The length of the CDR3 is 13 residues. From germline, CDR1 is SGHTA and CDR2 FQGNSA. V lost 5 bases and J lost 3, with 10 bases in between. The chain's CDR3 is CASSLAGYTEAFF. The CDR3 nucleotides read TGTGCCAGCAGCCTCGCGGGTTACACTGAAGCTTTCTTT.

A note on this clonotype: A read error may explain this, as a much larger clone is one base away. V usage is TRBV28 and J usage is TRBJ2-1, with unresolved D. The CDR3 totals 13 residues. The germline V gene has CDR1 MDHEN and CDR2 SYDVKM. CDR3 in DNA: TGTGCCACCCAAGGTTCCTCCTACGATGAGCAGTTCTTC. Its translation: CATQGSSYDEQFF. The full variable domain, with the rest looked up from reference TRBV28 and TRBJ2-1, is DVKVTQSSRYLVKRTGEKVFLECVQDMDHENMFWYRQDPGLGLRLIYFSYDVKMKEKGDIPEGYSVSREKKERFSLILESASTNQTSMYLCATQGSSYDEQFFGPGTRLTVL.

Only a few counts were recorded for this clonotype. V is TRBV5-4 and J is TRBJ1-5; TRBD1 agrees at 7 bases. CDR1 and CDR2 from the germline V gene are SGHNT and YYREEE (reference sequence). CDR3 length: 14 residues. The V gene end was trimmed by 4 bases and the J gene end by 5 bases; junction bases not matched to a gene: 6. The CDR3 sequence is CASSARQGYQPQHF. The CDR3 region has the DNA TGTGCCAGCAGCGCCCGACAGGGTTATCAGCCCCAGCATTTT.

The J gene is TRBJ2-7, the V gene TRBV20-1, with TRBD1 as a possible D gene (5 bases). Trimming took off 3 bases at V and 13 bases at J, with 16 bases between the two ends. The CDR3 covers 11 residues. Germline V gene data show CDR1 as DFQATT and CDR2 as SNEGSKA (reference sequence). The CDR3 sequence: CSASDRYEYYF. The CDR3 DNA reads as TGCAGTGCTAGCGACAGATACGAGTATTACTTC.

The chain couples TRBV20-1 to TRBJ2-1; D ambiguous. The CDR3 loop spans 10 amino acids. Trimming removed 6 bases from V and 6 bases from J, with 6 bases in between. Germline CDR1 is DFQATT and CDR2 is SNEGSKA (reference sequence). The CDR3 region has the DNA TGCAGTGCCTTCTTCAATGAGCAGTTCTTC. Translation gives CSAFFNEQFF.

This clonotype was detected only once. A clone one base away is much larger, so this may be a read error. This chain links TRBV7-9 with TRBJ2-1; 9 bases fit TRBD2. In germline, CDR1 is SEHNR, CDR2 FQNEAQ (reference sequence). This CDR3 has 15 amino acids. The CDR3 DNA sequence: TGTGACAGCAGCTTGGCGGGGGGGCATACTCCTGAGCAGTTCTTC. Its protein product is CDSSLAGGHTPEQFF.

This clonotype was recorded at least ten times. The chain joins TRBV20-1 to TRBJ1-1; the D is unclear. The CDR3 loop spans 14 amino acids. Trimming removed 2 bases from V and 3 bases from J, with 13 bases in between. Germline V gives CDR1 DFQATT, CDR2 SNEGSKA (reference sequence). CDR3 in amino acids: CSARSVGRDTEAFF. The CDR3 nucleotides read TGCAGTGCTAGATCAGTAGGCAGAGACACTGAAGCTTTCTTT.

Here the CDR3 DNA reads TGCGCCAGCAGCGGACAGGGGGTGGGCAATGAGCAGTTCTTC. Its translation: CASSGQGVGNEQFF. The chain is built from TRBV5-1 and TRBJ2-1; 10 bases are a match to TRBD1. The germline gives CDR1 SGHRS, CDR2 YFSETQ. Germline trimming cut 4 bases from V and 6 bases from J; bases unmatched to any gene: 4. This CDR3 spans 14 amino acids.

V usage is TRBV18 and J usage is TRBJ2-1; the match to TRBD2 covers 7 bases. The CDR3 length is 14 residues. Per germline, CDR1 KGHSH and CDR2 LQKENI. The trim removed 6 bases at V and 7 bases at J, leaving 9 bases unmatched. The CDR3 loop reads CASSPRGLGNEQFF. Here the CDR3 DNA reads TGTGCCAGCTCCCCCAGAGGACTAGGGAATGAGCAGTTCTTC.

The table lists this clonotype with a few counts. The chain carries TRBV19 and TRBJ2-1; 10 positions match TRBD1. The CDR3 runs 16 residues. J lost 8 bases, V lost 3 bases, and 10 bases had no gene match. Germline V gene sequence: CDR1 LNHDA, CDR2 SQIVND (reference sequence). CDR3 DNA sequence: TGTGCCAGTAGTATGTCGTTAGGGACAGGGGACGATGAGCAGTTCTTC. Translated, it gives CASSMSLGTGDDEQFF.

Comments on this clonotype: A much larger clone lies a single base off, so this may be a read error. The CDR3 is CASSEEGRGEASF. CDR3 in DNA: TGTGCCAGCAGTGAAGAGGGCCGCGGTGAAGCTTCCTTT. The chain is built from TRBV7-7 and TRBJ1-1; D unclear. The CDR3 loop spans 13 amino acids. Germline lookup yields CDR1 SSHAT and CDR2 FNYEAQ (reference sequence).

This clonotype appeared many times. This chain links TRBV4-1 with TRBJ2-3; unclear D gene. This CDR3 has 15 residues. Germline CDR1 is MGHRA and CDR2 is YSYEKL. Trimming left V 0 bases short and J 2 bases short, with 9 bases between. The DNA for the CDR3 is TGCGCCAGCAGCCAAGACGGGCTTATCACAGATACGCAGTATTTT. Amino acids: CASSQDGLITDTQYF.

There are many counts of this clonotype. The gene calls are TRBV10-3 and TRBJ1-3; perhaps TRBD1 as D (5 bases). The germline CDR1 and CDR2 sequences are ENHRY and SYGVKD. This CDR3 region has 13 residues. Trimming cost V 10 bases and J 4 bases, with 14 bases left between them. CDR3 loop: CASKGQEGNTIYF. CDR3 nucleotides: TGTGCCAGCAAGGGGCAGGAGGGAAACACCATATATTTT.

On this clonotype: The conserved phenylalanine or tryptophan is not found at the CDR3 terminus, so this likely reflects a read error. The chain links TRBV2 to TRBJ1-4; D gene unclear. The V end was cut by 6 bases, the J end by 8 bases, with 19 bases between. The CDR3 extends over 15 amino acids. The V gene's germline CDR1 is SNHLY and CDR2 FYNNEI. CDR3 sequence: CASRPSRGIREKLFC. In DNA, the CDR3 is TGTGCCAGCAGGCCCTCACGGGGTATAAGAGAAAAACTGTTTTGT.

This clonotype came up many times. This chain links TRBV15 with TRBJ2-3; TRBD2 matches at 11 bases. The CDR3 is made up of 17 amino acids. Germline V gene sequence: CDR1 LNHNV, CDR2 YYDKDF (reference sequence). Unmatched junction bases numbered 4, after V lost 0 bases and J lost 2 bases. The CDR3 is CATSRELTSGITDTQYF. The CDR3 DNA reads as TGTGCCACCAGCAGAGAACTGACTAGCGGGATCACAGATACGCAGTATTTT.